These 26 T cell receptor beta chains were sequenced from one sample in a study of shared clonotypes between healthy human individuals. Profiled with immunoSEQ multiplex PCR; TCRdb holds only in-frame clones, not every one. The table lists approximately 350,000 clones, about 97% of them singletons, with approximately 0.3% in the top ten. Material for sequencing was memory CD8+ T cells sorted from blood. The subset is: CD45RO+ cells pooled with CCR7-negative TemRA cells. These receptors were taken from a man aged 30 to 39 in good health.

The chain recombines TRBV30 with TRBJ1-3; D is uncertain. CDR3 length: 13 amino acids. Looked up from germline, CDR1 is GTSNPN and CDR2 is SVGIG (reference sequence). With 2 bases removed from V and 8 bases from J, the gap between germline ends came to 13 bases. This CDR3 reads CAWSIDTGDTIYF. CDR3 DNA sequence: TGTGCCTGGAGTATAGACACGGGAGACACCATATATTTT. Complete variable domain (other parts from reference TRBV30 and TRBJ1-3): SQTIHQWPATLVQPVGSPLSLECTVEGTSNPNLYWYRQAAGRGLQLLFYSVGIGQISSEVPQNLSASRPQDRQFILSSKKLLLSDSGFYLCAWSIDTGDTIYFGEGSWLTVV.

This clone was detected once. The V gene is TRBV5-1, the J gene TRBJ1-5; D remains ambiguous. From germline, CDR1 is SGHRS and CDR2 YFSETQ. Trimming left V 0 bases short and J 5 bases short, with 6 bases between. This CDR3 contains 13 residues. In nucleotides, the CDR3 is TGCGCCAGCAGCTTGGACGCATATCAGCCCCAGCATTTT. This translates into CASSLDAYQPQHF.

The rearrangement uses TRBV6-7 and TRBJ2-1; 7 nucleotides align to TRBD2. TRBV6-7 is known as an ORF, though its function is uncertain. With V trimmed by 1 base and J by 3 bases, 3 bases remained unmatched. This CDR3 is built from 15 residues. The CDR3 sequence: CASSYLCGSYNEQFF. The CDR3 coding sequence is TGTGCCAGCAGTTACTTGTGCGGGAGCTACAATGAGCAGTTCTTC.

CDR3 in amino acids: CASSTSGTGTYEQYF. In DNA, the CDR3 is TGTGCCAGCAGCACTTCAGGGACGGGGACCTACGAGCAGTACTTC. This chain joins TRBV7-2 and TRBJ2-7; D assignment may be TRBD1 or TRBD2 (5 bases each). Germline V gene lookup returns CDR1 SGHTA and CDR2 FQGNSA. The V end lost 5 bases, the J end lost 2 bases, and 16 bases lay between the germline ends. The CDR3 sequence is 15 residues long.

The chain recombines TRBV30 with TRBJ1-2; D may be TRBD1 (6 bases). The CDR3 consists of 16 residues. V dropped 3 bases and J dropped 1 base, with 18 bases sitting between them. The germline V gene encodes CDR1 GTSNPN and CDR2 SVGIG (reference sequence). DNA of the CDR3: TGTGCCTGGAGGGTTCGGGGGGCGTCCGGTAACTATGGCTACACCTTC. Its translation: CAWRVRGASGNYGYTF.

J is TRBJ2-7 and V is TRBV19, with 9 bases matching TRBD2. The CDR3 extends over 14 amino acids. The germline V gene has CDR1 LNHDA and CDR2 SQIVND (reference sequence). With V trimmed by 4 bases and J by 6 bases, 7 bases remained unmatched. This CDR3 is CASSRLAGRGEQYF. CDR3 in DNA: TGTGCCAGTAGTAGGCTAGCGGGAAGAGGCGAGCAGTACTTC.

The CDR3 nucleotides read TGTGCCTGGAGTGTAAGCGGGGCCGGCGAAGCTTTCTTT. It is translated as CAWSVSGAGEAFF. This chain joins TRBV30 and TRBJ1-1; a possible D gene is TRBD1 (5 bases). Trimming took 0 bases from V and 8 from J, leaving 13 bases between them. In germline, CDR1 is GTSNPN, CDR2 SVGIG (reference sequence). The CDR3 is made up of 13 amino acids. The whole variable domain, filled in from reference TRBV30 and TRBJ1-1, reads SQTIHQWPATLVQPVGSPLSLECTVEGTSNPNLYWYRQAAGRGLQLLFYSVGIGQISSEVPQNLSASRPQDRQFILSSKKLLLSDSGFYLCAWSVSGAGEAFFGQGTRLTVV.

The gene calls are TRBV4-2 and TRBJ1-1; 8 bases fit TRBD1. The V gene end was trimmed by 0 bases and the J gene end by 3 bases; junction bases not matched to a gene: 6. The V gene's germline CDR1 is LGHNA and CDR2 YNFKEQ. This CDR3 has 16 amino acids. CDR3 sequence (DNA): TGTGCCAGCAGCCAAGACAGGGGGCGGGTGTACACTGAAGCTTTCTTT. This sequence encodes CASSQDRGRVYTEAFF.

This clone was recorded only once. V gene TRBV5-3 combines with J gene TRBJ2-7, with D unresolved. TRBV5-3 is marked as an open reading frame, function uncertain. V was pared by 4 bases and J by 0 bases, with 14 bases between. The CDR3 extends over 15 amino acids. DNA of the CDR3: TGTGCCAGAAGCAAAGGCCAGGCCTCCTCCTACGAGCAGTACTTC. Translated: CARSKGQASSYEQYF.

As for this clone: The sample carries other DNA sequences with the same CDR3. The chain carries TRBV5-1 and TRBJ2-2, with D perhaps matching TRBD1 (5 bases). Trimming cost V 0 bases and J 1 base, with 7 bases left between them. The V gene's germline CDR1 is SGHRS and CDR2 YFSETQ. This CDR3 region has 15 residues. CDR3 in amino acids: CASSLVGQNTGELFF. Here the CDR3 DNA reads TGCGCCAGCAGCTTGGTAGGACAGAACACCGGGGAGCTGTTTTTT. Full variable domain (rest looked up from reference TRBV5-1 and TRBJ2-2): KAGVTQTPRYLIKTRGQQVTLSCSPISGHRSVSWYQQTPGQGLQFLFEYFSETQRNKGNFPGRFSGRQFSNSRSEMNVSTLELGDSALYLCASSLVGQNTGELFFGEGSRLTVL.

V and J are TRBV7-2 and TRBJ2-4, with 7 bases fitting TRBD1. There are 16 residues in the CDR3. Germline CDR1 reads SGHTA; CDR2 reads FQGNSA. V lost 2 bases to trimming and J lost 0 bases; unmatched junction nucleotides: 4. The CDR3 coding sequence is TGTGCCAGCAGCTTAAGACAGGGCCTAGCCAAAAACATTCAGTACTTC. This sequence encodes CASSLRQGLAKNIQYF.

V gene TRBV30 combines with J gene TRBJ1-1, with D uncertain. CDR1 is GTSNPN, CDR2 SVGIG, per germline (reference sequence). Trimming pared 0 bases from V and 1 base from J, leaving 15 bases between. The CDR3 extends over 16 amino acids. In DNA form, the CDR3 reads TGTGCCTGGAGTGTACCCCGGGGTGGACCGAACACTGAAGCTTTCTTT. It codes for CAWSVPRGGPNTEAFF.

This chain uses TRBV6-6 with TRBJ1-5; a possible D gene is TRBD1 (5 bases). The germline V and J ends were trimmed by 2 bases and 9 bases, with 5 bases remaining between them. Germline values: CDR1 MNHNY, CDR2 SVGAGI (reference sequence). This CDR3 is 11 amino acids long. CDR3 protein: CASSYGGPQHF. CDR3 DNA sequence: TGTGCCAGCAGTTACGGGGGGCCCCAGCATTTT.

The chain couples TRBV27 to TRBJ1-2; 7 nucleotides align to TRBD1. CDR1 and CDR2 from the germline V gene are MNHEY and SMNVEV (reference sequence). V lost 2 bases, J lost 0 bases, and 9 bases stayed unmatched. The CDR3 runs 17 residues. This CDR3 is CASSLRGQRGANYGYTF. CDR3 nucleotides: TGTGCCAGCAGTTTAAGGGGGCAGAGGGGAGCTAACTATGGCTACACCTTC.

V gene TRBV7-6 combines with J gene TRBJ2-2; 12 bases align to TRBD1. The CDR3 length is 19 residues. The trim removed 1 base at V and 5 bases at J, leaving 11 bases unmatched. Germline CDR1 is SGHVS and CDR2 is FNYEAQ. The CDR3: CASSLVLPGQGALTGELFF. CDR3 sequence (DNA): TGTGCCAGCAGCTTAGTTTTACCGGGACAGGGGGCCTTGACCGGGGAGCTGTTTTTT. Using reference TRBV7-6 and TRBJ2-2 for the parts outside the CDR3, the full variable domain is GAGVSQSPRYKVTKRGQDVALRCDPISGHVSLYWYRQALGQGPEFLTYFNYEAQQDKSGLPNDRFSAERPEGSISTLTIQRTEQRDSAMYRCASSLVLPGQGALTGELFFGEGSRLTVL.

As regards this clone: The same CDR3 can be traced to other DNA sequences in this sample. CDR3 loop: CASRTSGSTDTQYF. For the CDR3, the DNA is TGTGCCAGCCGCACTAGCGGGAGCACAGATACGCAGTATTTT. This chain joins TRBV27 and TRBJ2-3; 9 bases agree with TRBD2. Germline CDR1 MNHEY, CDR2 SMNVEV (reference sequence). The CDR3 covers 14 residues. J lost 0 bases, V lost 8 bases, and 3 bases had no gene match.

The chain carries TRBV28 and TRBJ1-4, with D possibly TRBD1 on 5 matching bases. V shed 7 bases and J shed 8 bases, with 17 bases lying between them. The CDR3 contains 14 residues. Germline-derived CDR1 and CDR2 are MDHEN and SYDVKM. The CDR3 region is CASNSVEGVEKLFF. DNA of the CDR3: TGTGCCAGCAACTCCGTGGAAGGGGTCGAAAAACTGTTTTTT.

CDR3 nucleotide sequence: TGTGCCAGCAGCCAGACAACGACTAATGAAAAACTGTTTTTT. Protein: CASSQTTTNEKLFF. This rearrangement joins TRBV2 to TRBJ1-4, with no clear D. V gave up 6 bases and J gave up 2 bases, with 10 bases separating them. The CDR3 sequence is 14 residues long. CDR1 and CDR2 from the germline V gene are SNHLY and FYNNEI.

The chain links TRBV28 to TRBJ1-1; D uncertain. The ends were cut back, 3 bases at V and 2 bases at J, with 7 bases in the middle. The CDR3 is 13 amino acids. In germline, CDR1 is MDHEN, CDR2 SYDVKM. CDR3 sequence reads: CASSFRKNTEAFF. The CDR3 DNA reads TGTGCCAGCAGTTTTCGGAAAAACACTGAAGCTTTCTTT.

On this clone: Other nucleotide sequences from this sample produce the same CDR3. The V call is TRBV2, the J call TRBJ1-1; D gene uncertain. The CDR3 is 13 residues long. The V and J ends lost 4 bases and 0 bases respectively, with 6 bases between them. CDR1 is SNHLY and CDR2 is FYNNEI in the germline V gene. CDR3 in amino acids: CASSVRMNTEAFF. The CDR3 DNA reads as TGTGCCAGCAGTGTCCGGATGAACACTGAAGCTTTCTTT. Full variable domain (remainder filled in from reference TRBV2 and TRBJ1-1): EPEVTQTPSHQVTQMGQEVILRCVPISNHLYFYWYRQILGQKVEFLVSFYNNEISEKSEIFDDQFSVERPDGSNFTLKIRSTKLEDSAMYFCASSVRMNTEAFFGQGTRLTVV.

The chain couples TRBV18 to TRBJ2-1; TRBD2 might be the D (5 bases). V was cut by 5 bases and J by 0 bases, with 20 bases left in between. Per germline, CDR1 KGHSH and CDR2 LQKENI. The CDR3 runs to 18 residues. The CDR3 DNA reads as TGTGCCAGCTCAGCCGACAAGGACTTTGGCGGCTCCTACAATGAGCAGTTCTTC. Encoded protein: CASSADKDFGGSYNEQFF. Based on the CDR3 plus reference TRBV18 and TRBJ2-1, the full variable domain is NAGVMQNPRHLVRRRGQEARLRCSPMKGHSHVYWYRQLPEEGLKFMVYLQKENIIDESGMPKERFSAEFPKEGPSILRIQQVVRGDSAAYFCASSADKDFGGSYNEQFFGPGTRLTVL.

This clone has a handful of counts. Other nucleotide sequences in the sample specify the same CDR3. The V gene is TRBV30, the J gene TRBJ1-2; D gene uncertain. V gave up 0 bases and J gave up 2 bases, with 4 bases separating them. CDR3 size: 12 residues. Germline V gene sequence: CDR1 GTSNPN, CDR2 SVGIG (reference sequence). This chain's CDR3 is CAWSVDNYGYTF. DNA of the CDR3: TGTGCCTGGAGTGTGGACAACTATGGCTACACCTTC.

This sequence joins TRBV29-1 and TRBJ2-7; TRBD2 might be the D (6 bases). Germline CDR1 reads SQVTM; CDR2 reads ANQGSEA. This CDR3 has 11 amino acids. V was clipped by 4 bases and J by 6 bases, with 10 bases between them. CDR3 DNA sequence: TGCAGCGTTGTGGACTATAGCGAGCAGTACTTC. Translated: CSVVDYSEQYF.

V and J are TRBV23-1 and TRBJ1-2, with D perhaps TRBD1 (5 bases). TRBV23-1 is flagged as an ORF with uncertain function. The germline V and J ends were trimmed by 0 bases and 8 bases, with 19 bases remaining between them. The CDR3 spans 16 residues. CDR3 protein: CASSQSRLDDSRGYTF. In DNA, the CDR3 is TGCGCCAGCAGTCAATCAAGGCTAGACGACAGTAGGGGCTACACCTTC.

The rearrangement uses TRBV2 and TRBJ2-1, with 7 nucleotides matching TRBD1. The germline V gene has CDR1 SNHLY and CDR2 FYNNEI. V lost 6 bases, J lost 0 bases, and 5 bases stayed unmatched. CDR3 length: 15 amino acids. CDR3 DNA sequence: TGTGCCAGCAGAGGGGGCGCCCCCTCCTACAATGAGCAGTTCTTC. Its translation is CASRGGAPSYNEQFF. The full variable domain, with the rest looked up from reference TRBV2 and TRBJ2-1, is EPEVTQTPSHQVTQMGQEVILRCVPISNHLYFYWYRQILGQKVEFLVSFYNNEISEKSEIFDDQFSVERPDGSNFTLKIRSTKLEDSAMYFCASRGGAPSYNEQFFGPGTRLTVL.

The chain uses TRBV9 and TRBJ1-4; possible D gene TRBD1, 5 bases. The V gene lost 0 bases and the J gene lost 2 bases, with 8 bases spanning the gap. CDR1 and CDR2 (germline): SGDLS, YYNGEE. The CDR3 is 15 amino acids. CDR3 DNA: TGTGCCAGCAGCGTAGGGGGGTCCACTAATGAAAAACTGTTTTTT. Encoded protein: CASSVGGSTNEKLFF. Complete variable domain (other parts from reference TRBV9 and TRBJ1-4): DSGVTQTPKHLITATGQRVTLRCSPRSGDLSVYWYQQSLDQGLQFLIQYYNGEERAKGNILERFSAQQFPDLHSELNLSSLELGDSALYFCASSVGGSTNEKLFFGSGTQLSVL.